A selection of T cell receptor beta chains follows, all from one sample in a study of T cell changes during pregnancy in multiple sclerosis. The data were produced by immunoSEQ multiplex PCR, yet TCRdb's version contains in-frame clones alone and is incomplete. Here the sample spans fewer than 45,000 clones, 90% to 95% being singletons. This sample comprised CD8+ T cells from peripheral blood mononuclear cells, obtained in the third trimester of pregnancy. These receptors were taken from a female donor with multiple sclerosis, enrolled in a pregnancy study. The CDR3 runs from the conserved cysteine through the conserved F or W. The D gene is left open where the match is weak. Clone size is stated in some rows and not others, as once, few, many or a class when expanded.

. TRBD2 TRBJ2-7 TRBV5-6 TGTGCCAGCGGACCCGGGCCGGGGGGGCTCGAGCAGTACTTC CASGPGPGGLEQYF
. . TRBJ2-7 TRBV27 TGTGCCAGCAGTCCCGGACAGCCGTCCGAGCAGTACTTC CASSPGQPSEQYF
once . TRBJ2-7 TRBV4-1 TGCGCCAGCAGCCTCTTCGAGGGTAGCTACTCCTACGAGCAGTACTTC CASSLFEGSYSYEQYF
. . TRBJ1-2 TRBV12-2 TGTGCAAGTCGCTTGAGGCGAGGGGGCTACACCTTC CASRLRRGGYTF
. . TRBJ2-2 TRBV9 TGTGCCAGCAGCGGGGTAGCCGCGAACACCGGGGAGCTGTTTTTT CASSGVAANTGELFF
once . TRBJ2-7 TRBV7-9 TGTGCCAGCAGCTTACTCAGCGGATCCAGGAGGTACGAGCAGTACTTC CASSLLSGSRRYEQYF
. . TRBJ2-5 TRBV11-1 TGTGCCAGCAGCGGTCCAGGAGAGACCCAGTACTTC CASSGPGETQYF
. . TRBJ2-7 TRBV4-2 TGTGCCAGCAGCCAAAGCGGCCTAGCGACGTACGAGCAGTACTTC CASSQSGLATYEQYF
. . TRBJ2-5 TRBV9 TGTGCCAGCAGCGTAGAGGGAGGGAGGGGGGGCCAAGAGACCCAGTACTTC CASSVEGGRGGQETQYF
. . TRBJ1-1 TRBV9 TGTGCCAGCAGACCCGTGGGAGGAAACACTGAAGCTTTCTTT CASRPVGGNTEAFF
. . TRBJ2-5 TRBV2 TGTGCCAGCGGGCAGACCCAGTACTTC CASGQTQYF
once TRBD2 TRBJ2-7 TRBV6-4 TGTGCCAGCAGTGATCCCCCCCTAGCGGGAGGGCCACCCTCGCGCGACGAGCAGTACTTC CASSDPPLAGGPPSRDEQYF
. . TRBJ2-7 TRBV19 TGTGCCAGTAGTATCGGACACCCATACGAGCAGTACTTC CASSIGHPYEQYF
. TRBD1 TRBJ1-4 TRBV28 TGTGCCAGCAGCCTGGGACAGGGGGCACAAAAACTGTTTTTT CASSLGQGAQKLFF
. . TRBJ2-3 TRBV29-1 TGCAGCGTTGACCCCCGTTCCAGGCCGAGCACAGATACGCAGTATTTT CSVDPRSRPSTDTQYF
. TRBD1 TRBJ1-1 TRBV11-2 TGTGCCAGCAGCCCTTGGACAGGGGGGAACACTGAAGCTTTCTTT CASSPWTGGNTEAFF
once . TRBJ2-5 TRBV18 TGTGCCAGCTCACCTATATTCCAAGAGACCCAGTACTTC CASSPIFQETQYF
. . TRBJ2-7 TRBV27 TGTGCCAGCAGTTTAACAGCCCAAAACTACGAGCAGTACTTC CASSLTAQNYEQYF
. . TRBJ1-1 TRBV2 TGTGCCAGCAGTGGGGACACCGCGAACACTGAAGCTTTCTTT CASSGDTANTEAFF
. . TRBJ2-7 TRBV19 TGTGCCAGTAAGGTAACAGGGCCAGCTTACGAGCAGTACTTC CASKVTGPAYEQYF
. . TRBJ1-3 TRBV2 TGTGCCAGCCTTGAGAGAAACACCATATATTTT CASLERNTIYF
. TRBD1 TRBJ1-4 TRBV9 TGTGCCAGCAGCGTAGAGGGACAGGGAAAACTGTTTTTT CASSVEGQGKLFF
. TRBD2 TRBJ2-7 TRBV19 TGTGCCAGTATGGGACTATCCTACGAGCAGTACTTC CASMGLSYEQYF
. TRBD1 TRBJ2-7 TRBV15 TGTGCCACCAGCATCCGGGACAGGGTCCCCTACGAGCAGTACTTC CATSIRDRVPYEQYF
. . TRBJ1-1 TRBV6-5 TGTGCCAGCAGTTACTGGCTAGGGGGGAACACTGAAGCTTTCTTT CASSYWLGGNTEAFF
. . TRBJ1-2 TRBV6-5 TGTGCCAGCAGTTACATTTCCACTACCATGAACTATGGCTACACCTTC CASSYISTTMNYGYTF
. . TRBJ2-5 TRBV6-1 TGTGCCAGCAGTGAAGTCCCCTGGGGTAGCGGAAAAGTGGTGACCCAGTACTTC CASSEVPWGSGKVVTQYF
. TRBD1 TRBJ2-7 TRBV18 TGTGCCAGCTCACCAAGGGACACAGGGGGCGACCCATGGGAGCAGTACTTC CASSPRDTGGDPWEQYF
. . TRBJ2-2 TRBV27 TGTGCCAGCAGTTTGAGAGGAACCGGGGAGCTGTTTTTT CASSLRGTGELFF
. TRBD1 TRBJ1-2 TRBV19 TGTGCCAGTAGCGACGAGGGGGCGCGGGGCTACACCTTC CASSDEGARGYTF
. TRBD2 TRBJ2-7 TRBV9 TGTGCCAGCAGCGTAGGTGGGGAGGGCGCGGACGAGCAGTACTTC CASSVGGEGADEQYF
. . TRBJ2-2 TRBV15 TGTGCCACCAGCCGCGACAAACAGAGAACCGGGGAGCTGTTTTTT CATSRDKQRTGELFF
. TRBD2 TRBJ2-1 TRBV5-1 TGCGCCAGCAGCTTCGGACTAGCGGGAGAGGTTGAGCAGTTCTTC CASSFGLAGEVEQFF
. . TRBJ2-1 TRBV4-3 TGCGCCAGCAGCCAAGAGGGAGTTGAGCAGTTCTTC CASSQEGVEQFF
. TRBD2 TRBJ2-1 TRBV28 TGTGCCAGCAGTTTAGGGCTCAGCGGGGAGTTCTTC CASSLGLSGEFF
. . TRBJ2-7 TRBV11-2 TGTGCCAGCAGCCCCCCGGGCGAGCAGTACTTC CASSPPGEQYF
. TRBD1 TRBJ1-1 TRBV2 TGTGCCAGCAGTATAGACAGGGGGCGAAGCGAAGCTTTCTTT CASSIDRGRSEAFF
. . TRBJ1-1 TRBV20-1 TGCAGTGCATCACATGACACTGAAGCTTTCTTT CSASHDTEAFF
. TRBD2 TRBJ2-7 TRBV14 TGTGCCAGCAGCCACGGACTAGCGGTCTACGAGCAGTACTTC CASSHGLAVYEQYF
. TRBD1 TRBJ1-1 TRBV28 TGTGCCAGCATTGGACAGGGTTACACTGAAGCTTTCTTT CASIGQGYTEAFF